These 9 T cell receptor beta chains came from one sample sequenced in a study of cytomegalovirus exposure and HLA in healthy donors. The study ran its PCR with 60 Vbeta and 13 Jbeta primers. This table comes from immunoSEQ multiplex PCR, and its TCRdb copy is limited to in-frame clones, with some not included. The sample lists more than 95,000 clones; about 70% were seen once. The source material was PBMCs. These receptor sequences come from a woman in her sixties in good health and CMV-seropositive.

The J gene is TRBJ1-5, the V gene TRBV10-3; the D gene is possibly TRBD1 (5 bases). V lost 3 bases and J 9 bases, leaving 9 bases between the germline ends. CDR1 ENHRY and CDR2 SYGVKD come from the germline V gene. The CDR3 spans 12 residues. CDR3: CAISDSGAPQHF. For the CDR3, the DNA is TGTGCCATCAGTGATTCTGGGGCGCCCCAGCATTTT.

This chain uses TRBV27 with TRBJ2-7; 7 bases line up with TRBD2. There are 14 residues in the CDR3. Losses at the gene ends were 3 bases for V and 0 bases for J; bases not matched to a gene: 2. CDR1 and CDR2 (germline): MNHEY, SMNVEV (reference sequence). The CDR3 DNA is TGTGCCAGCAGTTTCGGGGGGAGCTCCTACGAGCAGTACTTC. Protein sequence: CASSFGGSSYEQYF.

The CDR3 here is CASSEQGNTEAFF. CDR3 nucleotide sequence: TGCGCCAGCAGCGAACAGGGTAACACTGAAGCTTTCTTT. The chain joins TRBV5-1 to TRBJ1-1; possible D gene TRBD1, 6 bases. The CDR3 runs 13 residues. Trimming removed 4 bases from V and 2 bases from J, with 9 bases in between. The V gene's germline CDR1 is SGHRS and CDR2 YFSETQ.

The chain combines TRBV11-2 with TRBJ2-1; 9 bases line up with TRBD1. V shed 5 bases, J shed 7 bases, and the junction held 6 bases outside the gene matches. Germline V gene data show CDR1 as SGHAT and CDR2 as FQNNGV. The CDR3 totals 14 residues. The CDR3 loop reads CASSAGQGKNEQFF. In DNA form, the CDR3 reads TGTGCCAGCAGCGCGGGACAGGGTAAAAATGAGCAGTTCTTC.

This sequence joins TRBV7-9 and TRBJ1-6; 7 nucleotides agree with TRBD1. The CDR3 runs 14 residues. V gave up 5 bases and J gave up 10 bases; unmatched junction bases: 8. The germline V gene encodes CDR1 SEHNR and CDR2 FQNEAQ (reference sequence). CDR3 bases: TGTGCCAGCAGCCTCTCGACAGGGAAATCACCCCTCCACTTT. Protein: CASSLSTGKSPLHF.

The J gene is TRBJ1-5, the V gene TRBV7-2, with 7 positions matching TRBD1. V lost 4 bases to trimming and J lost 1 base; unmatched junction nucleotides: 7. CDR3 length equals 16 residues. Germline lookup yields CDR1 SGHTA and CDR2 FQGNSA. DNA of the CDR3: TGTGCCAGCAGCTCGCAGGGGGTAGGGAGCAATCAGCCCCAGCATTTT. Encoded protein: CASSSQGVGSNQPQHF.

In DNA, the CDR3 is TGTGCCAGCAGCCGGACGGAGGGTTACGAGCAGTACTTC. Translation gives CASSRTEGYEQYF. This chain links TRBV7-8 with TRBJ2-7; tentative D call: TRBD2 (6 bases). There are 13 residues in the CDR3. Germline CDR1 reads SGHVS; CDR2 reads FQNEAQ. V gave up 5 bases and J gave up 4 bases, with 12 bases separating them. Supplemented by reference TRBV7-8 and TRBJ2-7, the full variable domain reads GAGVSQSPRYKVAKRGQDVALRCDPISGHVSLFWYQQALGQGPEFLTYFQNEAQLDKSGLPSDRFFAERPEGSVSTLKIQRTQQEDSAVYLCASSRTEGYEQYFGPGTRLTVT.

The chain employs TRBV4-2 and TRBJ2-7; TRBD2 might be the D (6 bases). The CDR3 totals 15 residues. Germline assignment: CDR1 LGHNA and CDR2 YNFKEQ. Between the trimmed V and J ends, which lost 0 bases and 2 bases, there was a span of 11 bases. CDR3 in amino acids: CASSQEAGWAYEQYF. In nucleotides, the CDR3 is TGTGCCAGCAGCCAAGAGGCGGGGTGGGCCTACGAGCAGTACTTC.

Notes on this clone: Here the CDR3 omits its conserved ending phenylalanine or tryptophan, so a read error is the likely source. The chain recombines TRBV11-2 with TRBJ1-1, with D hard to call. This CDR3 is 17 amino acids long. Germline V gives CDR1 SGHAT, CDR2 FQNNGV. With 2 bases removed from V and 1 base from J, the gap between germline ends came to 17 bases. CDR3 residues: CASSLWVDYRANTEAFL. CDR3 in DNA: TGTGCCAGCAGCTTATGGGTTGACTATCGGGCGAACACTGAAGCTTTCCTT.